This T cell receptor (beta chain) was found in a study of blood T cell repertoires in COVID-19. Study background: Whether acute or convalescent, the COVID-19 samples came from the United States, Italy and Spain. Nucleic acid was either cDNA or gDNA, and it came from T cells, B-cell-depleted T cells, or PBMCs.

In the authors' methods: Nucleated cell counts were estimated from reference gene primer amplification. Clones were sequenced by immunoSEQ multiplex PCR, and TCRdb holds only the in-frame ones, with some missing. Clone size and V and J calls were adopted from that table, with D and trimming inferred from the DNA. Of approximately 130,000 clones listed, about 83% are singletons. The length of the CDR3 is 16 residues. Germline V gives CDR1 LNHDA, CDR2 SQIVND (reference sequence). The V segment lost 1 base and the J segment 6 bases; nucleotides outside the gene matches: 7. This sequence joins TRBV19 and TRBJ1-1, with 11 bases that match TRBD1. The receptor comes from a man between 35 and 55 years old with active or convalescent COVID-19. Sample: peripheral blood. The DNA for the CDR3 is TGTGCCAGTAGTATAGCCTTGGGACAGGGGGGTTCTGAAGCTTTCTTT. It is translated as CASSIALGQGGSEAFF.